The T cell receptor beta chain under discussion was sequenced for a study of shared clonotypes between healthy human individuals. As originally analysed: For the immunoSEQ data, sequences were junction-only without quality scores, so filtering differed. Assay: immunoSEQ multiplex PCR; the TCRdb copy retains only in-frame clones and omits some. V, J and clone size reflect that table, while D and trimming were determined from the DNA. The sample lists fewer than 650,000 clones, just over 75% occurring once. The CDR3 runs 13 residues. In regard to this clone: Its antigen is unknown.

Study results and caveats: Owing to a small donor count, the genetic and exposure-history diversity represented was limited.

V is TRBV5-3 and J is TRBJ2-7; no definite D call. The J call may be in error: the DNA end matches TRBJ2-1 better. TRBV5-3 is an open reading frame, and its role is uncertain. This sequence originates from a middle-aged woman in good health. Some clones in this sample may be carry-over from other donors' samples. Material: PBMCs. As DNA, the CDR3 is TGTGCCAGAAGCGGAAGCTCCTACAATGAGCAGTTCTTC. Protein product: CARSGSSYNEQFF.